Each of the 18 T cell receptor beta chains below was sequenced from the same sample in a study of CD8 T cells in Susac syndrome. Random hexamers primed reverse transcription of about 0.5 to 1 ug RNA. Each CDR3 protein gets one entry after TCRdb re-called the immunoSEQ multiplex PCR reads with MiXCR. The sample holds around 200,000 distinct CDR3 sequences, approximately 95% seen once. Sequencing was performed on CD4+ T cells from PBMCs. These receptors were collected from a human donor with multiple sclerosis.

The gene calls are TRBV29-1 and TRBJ2-1, with TRBD1 matching 11 bases. The CDR3 is 17 residues long. Per germline, CDR1 SQVTM and CDR2 ANQGSEA. V lost 6 bases and J lost 5; bases outside the gene matches: 15. The CDR3, as DNA: TGCAGCGTCGACAGAGGGTGGACAGGGGGCACACACAATGAGCAGTTCTTC. Its translation is CSVDRGWTGGTHNEQFF.

This chain links TRBV11-2 with TRBJ2-1; no reliable D call. CDR3 length equals 11 residues. Trimming stripped 5 bases from V and 10 bases from J, with 9 bases between. In germline, CDR1 is SGHAT, CDR2 FQNNGV. The CDR3 DNA is TGTGCCAGCAGCCCCCGGAGAGAGCAGTTCTTC. This sequence encodes CASSPRREQFF.

In its sample, this clonotype was seen once. The chain couples TRBV19 to TRBJ2-5; perhaps TRBD2 as D (5 bases). The CDR3 runs to 13 residues. The germline V and J ends were trimmed by 3 bases and 5 bases, with 10 bases remaining between them. CDR1 and CDR2 (germline): LNHDA, SQIVND (reference sequence). The CDR3 loop is CASSIREWETQYF. CDR3 coding DNA: TGTGCCAGTAGTATTAGGGAGTGGGAGACCCAGTACTTC.

V is TRBV20-1 and J is TRBJ2-5; D not certain. Trimming removed 0 bases from V and 5 bases from J, with 7 bases in between. Germline assignment: CDR1 DFQATT and CDR2 SNEGSKA (reference sequence). This CDR3 is 12 amino acids long. The CDR3 region has the DNA TGCAGTGCTAGAGAATTTTCGGAGACCCAGTACTTC. Amino acid sequence: CSAREFSETQYF.

The chain employs TRBV9 and TRBJ2-3; TRBD2 aligns across 10 bases. J was trimmed by 4 bases and V by 3 bases; bases with no gene match: 11. CDR1 is SGDLS and CDR2 is YYNGEE in the germline V gene. This CDR3 comprises 17 residues. The CDR3 DNA reads as TGTGCCAGCAGCGCTGTGCGAGCGGGGGGGTGGTCAGATACGCAGTATTTT. Its translation: CASSAVRAGGWSDTQYF.

The chain has TRBV20-1 and TRBJ2-1, with 8 bases identical to TRBD2. The J segment lost 5 bases and the V segment lost 5 bases, leaving 14 bases of the junction unmatched. The CDR3 sequence is 16 residues long. Germline V gene data show CDR1 as DFQATT and CDR2 as SNEGSKA (reference sequence). The CDR3 DNA reads TGCAGTGCTCTCGCCCCCGGACTAGCTTCCCACAATGAGCAGTTCTTC. This translates into CSALAPGLASHNEQFF.

The gene calls are TRBV9 and TRBJ2-5; D assignment may be TRBD1 or TRBD2 (5 bases each). The CDR3 has 14 residues. Trimming shortened V by 3 bases and J by 4 bases, and 13 bases separated the two germline ends. CDR1 and CDR2 from the germline V gene are SGDLS and YYNGEE. The CDR3 protein is CASSAGTLPETQYF. The CDR3 nucleotides are TGTGCCAGCAGCGCGGGGACCCTGCCAGAGACCCAGTACTTC.

The chain carries TRBV7-2 and TRBJ2-1, with a possible D match to TRBD2 (5 bases). Trimming shortened V by 2 bases and J by 6 bases, and 8 bases separated the two germline ends. Germline CDR1 is SGHTA and CDR2 is FQGNSA. The CDR3 is 13 amino acids. The CDR3 coding sequence is TGTGCCAGCAGCTTAAGTCGGGGCAATGAGCAGTTCTTC. This translates into CASSLSRGNEQFF.

V is TRBV12-3 or TRBV12-4 and J is TRBJ1-6, with 7 bases that match TRBD1. There are 15 residues in the CDR3. After removal of 5 bases from V and 5 bases from J, the junction contained 6 bases not matched to a gene. CDR3 amino acids: CASSRIDRDNSPLHF. As DNA, the CDR3 is TGTGCCAGCAGTCGGATCGACAGGGATAATTCACCCCTCCACTTT.

This clonotype was seen only once. The chain joins TRBV20-1 to TRBJ2-1; D uncertain. CDR1 and CDR2 (germline): DFQATT, SNEGSKA (reference sequence). V was shortened by 0 bases and J by 9 bases, with 12 bases between the two germline ends. The CDR3 covers 13 residues. The CDR3 DNA reads TGCAGTGCTAGAGAGGGGTGGGTGCCTGAGCAGTTCTTC. Encoded protein: CSAREGWVPEQFF.

The chain uses TRBV11-2 and TRBJ2-7, with D possibly being TRBD1 (6 bases). The germline gives CDR1 SGHAT, CDR2 FQNNGV. V lost 6 bases to trimming and J lost 2 bases, with 14 bases between them. The CDR3 runs 14 residues. For the CDR3, the DNA is TGTGCCAGCAGGACAGAGGGGGATCCCTACGAGCAGTACTTC. Translated: CASRTEGDPYEQYF.

The chain couples TRBV20-1 to TRBJ1-1; 8 nucleotides align to TRBD1. The CDR3 is made up of 14 amino acids. The V segment lost 6 bases and the J segment 1 base; nucleotides outside the gene matches: 7. The V gene's germline CDR1 is DFQATT and CDR2 SNEGSKA (reference sequence). CDR3 bases: TGCAGTGCCGGACAGGGAGTTAGGAACACTGAAGCTTTCTTT. It yields the protein CSAGQGVRNTEAFF.

This chain uses TRBV18 with TRBJ1-6; D unclear. The CDR3 sequence is 14 residues long. Trimming removed 4 bases from V and 6 bases from J, with 10 bases in between. Germline CDR1 KGHSH, CDR2 LQKENI. CDR3: CASSQDRLNSPLHF. In DNA form, the CDR3 reads TGTGCCAGCTCACAGGACCGACTTAATTCACCCCTCCACTTT.

The chain links TRBV7-9 to TRBJ1-2; D uncertain. The ends were cut back, 5 bases at V and 6 bases at J, with 16 bases in the middle. The germline V gene has CDR1 SEHNR and CDR2 FQNEAQ (reference sequence). This CDR3 region has 14 residues. Here the CDR3 DNA reads TGTGCCAGCAGCCCTGCCCCGGGCCTGAATGGCTACACCTTC. Translated, it gives CASSPAPGLNGYTF. Full variable domain (rest looked up from reference TRBV7-9 and TRBJ1-2): DTGVSQNPRHKITKRGQNVTFRCDPISEHNRLYWYRQTLGQGPEFLTYFQNEAQLEKSRLLSDRFSAERPKGSFSTLEIQRTEQGDSAMYLCASSPAPGLNGYTFGSGTRLTVV.

The genes are TRBV2 and TRBJ2-7, with 8 bases aligning to TRBD2. The V gene end was trimmed by 8 bases and the J gene end by 9 bases; junction bases not matched to a gene: 9. This CDR3 is built from 12 residues. Germline CDR1 is SNHLY and CDR2 is FYNNEI. CDR3 nucleotides: TGTGCCAGCGGAAGGATCCGGGAGGGGCAGTACTTC. Protein sequence: CASGRIREGQYF.

The chain is built from TRBV29-1 and TRBJ1-1; no definite D call. Trimming cost V 4 bases and J 0 bases, with 9 bases left between them. This CDR3 comprises 13 residues. Germline CDR1 SQVTM, CDR2 ANQGSEA. CDR3 in amino acids: CSVVSAMNTEAFF. Here the CDR3 DNA reads TGCAGCGTTGTTAGCGCCATGAACACTGAAGCTTTCTTT.

The chain couples TRBV2 to TRBJ1-4; TRBD1 might be the D (6 bases). The length of the CDR3 is 15 residues. V gave up 6 bases and J gave up 1 base, with 12 bases separating them. Germline V gene lookup returns CDR1 SNHLY and CDR2 FYNNEI. The CDR3 nucleotides are TGTGCCAGCAGGATAACAGGGATAACTAATGAAAAACTGTTTTTT. The encoded protein is CASRITGITNEKLFF.

The count of this clonotype is one. The chain has TRBV5-4 and TRBJ1-1; D is undetermined. With 7 bases removed from V and 3 bases from J, the gap between germline ends came to 19 bases. Per germline, CDR1 SGHNT and CDR2 YYREEE (reference sequence). The CDR3 extends over 15 amino acids. The CDR3 DNA follows: TGTGCCAGCTCCAGCGGGCCGGGGAAGGACACTGAAGCTTTCTTT. This sequence encodes CASSSGPGKDTEAFF.